The 5 T cell receptor beta chains below were found in one sample sequenced in a study of tumor-infiltrating lymphocytes in oesophageal squamous cell carcinoma. From the PCR reads, TCRdb called clonotypes with MiXCR, one entry per CDR3 protein. The table records 20,000 to 25,000 distinct CDR3 sequences, about a third of them present only once. Sequencing used esophageal tumor tissue. These receptors were obtained from a female donor with esophageal squamous cell carcinoma.

This clonotype was recorded many times. The rearrangement uses TRBV6-1 and TRBJ2-1; 12 bases agree with TRBD2. Losses at the gene ends were 6 bases for V and 8 bases for J; bases not matched to a gene: 5. CDR3 length: 14 residues. Per the germline V gene, CDR1 is MNHNS and CDR2 is SASEGT. This CDR3 reads CASSRTSGTDEQFF. CDR3 nucleotides: TGTGCCAGCAGCCGGACTAGCGGGACAGATGAGCAGTTCTTC.

This clonotype was seen repeatedly, ten times or more. The chain has TRBV6-1 and TRBJ1-5; 10 bases map to TRBD1. V lost 5 bases and J lost 4; bases outside the gene matches: 5. The germline gives CDR1 MNHNS, CDR2 SASEGT. The CDR3 spans 15 residues. As DNA, the CDR3 is TGTGCCAGCAGTCCTCGGACAGGGGGTAATCAGCCCCAGCATTTT. Its translation: CASSPRTGGNQPQHF.

This clonotype was observed a few times. The rearrangement uses TRBV6-1 and TRBJ2-5, with a weak D call TRBD1 (5 bases). Germline loops: CDR1 MNHNS, CDR2 SASEGT. CDR3 size: 13 residues. Trimming left V 8 bases short and J 0 bases short, with 10 bases between. CDR3 loop: CASRQQDQETQYF. The CDR3 DNA reads TGTGCCAGCCGACAGCAGGACCAAGAGACCCAGTACTTC.

On this clonotype itself: The conserved final phenylalanine or tryptophan is absent from the CDR3, which likely points to a read error. J is TRBJ2-3 and V is TRBV19, with D possibly called TRBD1 or TRBD2 (5 bases each). V shed 5 bases and J shed 2 bases, with 14 bases lying between them. Germline V CDR1 and CDR2: LNHDA, SQIVND (reference sequence). CDR3 length: 15 residues. The CDR3 reads CASSDGTGNTDTQYC. CDR3 DNA sequence: TGTGCCAGTAGTGACGGGACGGGAAACACAGATACGCAGTATTGT.

The genes are TRBV10-1 and TRBJ2-3; 7 bases fit TRBD2. Germline CDR1 WNHNN, CDR2 SYGVQD (reference sequence). CDR3 size: 15 residues. J gave up 3 bases and V 4 bases, and 7 bases lay outside the gene matches. CDR3 protein: CASSVGQGGTDTQYF. CDR3 coding DNA: TGCGCCAGCAGTGTCGGGCAGGGAGGGACAGATACGCAGTATTTT.